These 6 T cell receptor beta chains originate from one sample sequenced in a study of blood T cell repertoires in COVID-19. Using immunoSEQ multiplex PCR, the repertoire was profiled, and TCRdb retains in-frame clones only, with some absent. The data contain approximately 170,000 clones, roughly nine tenths of them seen just once; the ten biggest clones take up 3% to 4%. Source material: peripheral blood. Receptors were obtained from a man between 70 and 80 years old with acute or convalescent COVID-19.

CDR3 region: CASSGGRDTQYF. CDR3 in DNA: TGTGCCAGCAGCGGAGGCCGAGATACGCAGTATTTT. The V and J genes are TRBV7-2 and TRBJ2-3; D may be TRBD2 (5 bases). In germline, CDR1 is SGHTA, CDR2 FQGNSA. This CDR3 contains 12 residues. V was clipped by 5 bases and J by 5 bases, with 8 bases between them.

CDR3 DNA sequence: TGCGCCAGCAGCTTGGGGGCCAGTGGGACTGAAGCTTTCTTT. Translated, it gives CASSLGASGTEAFF. This chain links TRBV5-1 with TRBJ1-1; D remains ambiguous. The germline V and J ends were trimmed by 0 bases and 5 bases, with 11 bases remaining between them. This CDR3 has 14 residues. Germline assignment: CDR1 SGHRS and CDR2 YFSETQ. Supplemented by reference TRBV5-1 and TRBJ1-1, the full variable domain reads KAGVTQTPRYLIKTRGQQVTLSCSPISGHRSVSWYQQTPGQGLQFLFEYFSETQRNKGNFPGRFSGRQFSNSRSEMNVSTLELGDSALYLCASSLGASGTEAFFGQGTRLTVV.

The rearrangement uses TRBV11-3 and TRBJ2-1, with D maybe TRBD2 (7 bases). This CDR3 is 16 amino acids long. Germline CDR1 is SGHNT and CDR2 is YENEEA. Trimming stripped 5 bases from V and 6 bases from J, with 20 bases between. For the CDR3, the DNA is TGTGCCAGCAGCCCTCGGGGGGCAGGGGCGGGCAATGAGCAGTTCTTC. It yields the protein CASSPRGAGAGNEQFF.

On this clone: The sample carries other DNA sequences with the same CDR3. The V call is TRBV18, the J call TRBJ1-4; D is ambiguous. Trimming cost V 3 bases and J 7 bases, with 9 bases left between them. Germline V gene data show CDR1 as KGHSH and CDR2 as LQKENI. The length of the CDR3 is 13 residues. For the CDR3, the DNA is TGTGCCAGCTCACCGCGGGGAGGTGAAAAACTGTTTTTT. As protein: CASSPRGGEKLFF.

The chain recombines TRBV28 with TRBJ2-7; perhaps TRBD2 as D (5 bases). CDR1 and CDR2 (germline): MDHEN, SYDVKM. The CDR3 consists of 14 residues. V lost 1 base to trimming and J lost 3 bases, with 10 bases between them. CDR3: CASSLSSGGYEQYF. As DNA, the CDR3 is TGTGCCAGCAGTTTATCCAGCGGCGGCTACGAGCAGTACTTC.

This clone was observed a few times. The chain uses TRBV2 and TRBJ2-7; the match to TRBD2 covers 14 bases. J gave up 7 bases and V 5 bases, and 7 bases lay outside the gene matches. Germline CDR1 reads SNHLY; CDR2 reads FYNNEI. The CDR3 contains 15 residues. CDR3 amino acids: CASSPTSGRAGEQYF. CDR3 nucleotide sequence: TGTGCCAGCAGTCCGACTAGCGGGAGGGCCGGGGAGCAGTACTTC.